Listed below are T cell receptor beta chains from one sample, sequenced in a study of Ad26.COV2.S vaccination and SARS-CoV-2 variants. Libraries were prepared by immunoSEQ multiplex PCR; TCRdb keeps only in-frame clonotypes and omits some of them. This table holds around 350,000 clones, around 84% found once. Sequencing used peripheral blood, obtained in a trial of Ad26.COV2.S vaccine versus placebo. These receptors all stem from a person between 18 and 59 years old who received the Ad26.COV2.S COVID-19 vaccine or a placebo. Both conserved end residues are part of each CDR3. Each record gives: J gene, V gene, D gene, clone size, CDR3 protein, CDR3 DNA. The D gene is left open where the match is weak. Clone size is shown for a subset of rows, as once, few, many or a class of expanded clone.

TRBJ1-2	TRBV27	NA	NA	CASKITGPYGYTF	TGTGCCAGCAAAATTACAGGGCCCTATGGCTACACCTTC
TRBJ1-3	TRBV7-9	NA	NA	CASSLVSSGNTIYF	TGTGCCAGCAGCTTAGTTAGCTCTGGAAACACCATATATTTT
TRBJ2-5	TRBV28	TRBD1	NA	CASNTFTGDTQETQYF	TGTGCCAGCAACACCTTCACAGGGGATACCCAAGAGACCCAGTACTTC
TRBJ2-1	TRBV5-8	NA	NA	CASSLGPESYNEQFF	TGTGCCAGCAGCTTGGGGCCAGAATCTTACAATGAGCAGTTCTTC
TRBJ2-5	TRBV27	TRBD2	NA	CASSLRTSGGAETQYF	TGTGCCAGCAGTTTAAGGACTAGCGGGGGGGCGGAGACCCAGTACTTC
TRBJ2-5	TRBV7-2	NA	NA	CATRTRRQETQYF	TGTGCCACCCGAACCAGACGCCAAGAGACCCAGTACTTC
TRBJ2-3	TRBV19	NA	NA	CASSVWGVTDTQYF	TGTGCCAGTAGTGTGTGGGGGGTCACAGATACGCAGTATTTT
TRBJ2-7	TRBV21-1	NA	NA	CASSKVSSSRQYF	TGTGCCAGCAGCAAAGTTTCTAGCTCTAGGCAGTACTTC
TRBJ2-3	TRBV29-1	TRBD1	NA	CSVETGADTQYF	TGCAGCGTGGAAACAGGGGCAGATACGCAGTATTTT
TRBJ2-7	TRBV5-1	NA	NA	CASSLAGGPYEQYF	TGCGCCAGCAGCTTGGCCGGGGGCCCCTACGAGCAGTACTTC
TRBJ2-1	TRBV3-1/TRBV3-2	NA	NA	CASSQATRYNEQFF	TGTGCCAGCAGCCAAGCCACCCGTTACAATGAGCAGTTCTTC
TRBJ2-1	TRBV19	NA	NA	CASSPTRNEQFF	TGTGCCAGTAGTCCCACCCGTAATGAGCAGTTCTTC
TRBJ1-1	TRBV30	TRBD1	NA	CAWSAWDRGRGTEAFF	TGTGCCTGGAGTGCTTGGGACAGGGGGAGGGGGACTGAAGCTTTCTTT
TRBJ2-1	TRBV6-2/TRBV6-3	TRBD2	NA	CASSPTELSGVNEQFF	TGTGCCAGCAGTCCGACCGAACTTAGCGGGGTCAATGAGCAGTTCTTC
TRBJ2-1	TRBV18	NA	few	CASSFGQQGWEQFF	TGTGCCAGCTCCTTCGGCCAGCAGGGCTGGGAGCAGTTCTTC
TRBJ1-1	TRBV28	NA	NA	CASSRISLQRNTEAFF	TGTGCCAGCAGCCGGATTTCGCTACAGAGGAACACTGAAGCTTTCTTT
TRBJ2-7	TRBV5-1	TRBD1	NA	CASSRGTGEGEQYF	TGCGCCAGCTCTCGCGGGACAGGAGAAGGCGAGCAGTACTTC
TRBJ2-7	TRBV10-2	TRBD2	NA	CASSESGGRVGYEQYF	TGCGCCAGCAGTGAGTCGGGCGGGAGAGTTGGCTACGAGCAGTACTTC
TRBJ1-2	TRBV7-9	TRBD1	NA	CASSTSGTGRGYTF	TGTGCCAGCAGCACCTCCGGGACAGGGAGAGGCTACACCTTC
TRBJ2-7	TRBV11-2	TRBD2	NA	CASSLRGGNDEQYF	TGTGCCAGCAGCTTACGCGGGGGTAACGACGAGCAGTACTTC
TRBJ2-1	TRBV27	NA	NA	CASSLEGSSSYNEQFF	TGTGCCAGCAGTTTGGAAGGGTCGAGCTCCTACAATGAGCAGTTCTTC
TRBJ1-2	TRBV15	NA	NA	CATSRDLNYGYTF	TGTGCCACCAGCAGAGATCTGAACTATGGCTACACCTTC
TRBJ2-2	TRBV4-3	NA	NA	CASSQDMRSSTGELFF	TGCGCCAGCAGCCAAGATATGAGGTCCTCCACCGGGGAGCTGTTTTTT
TRBJ1-2	TRBV19	TRBD1	NA	CASSIVSGGGYGYTF	TGTGCCAGTAGTATAGTCTCAGGGGGCGGCTATGGCTACACCTTC
TRBJ1-2	TRBV14	NA	NA	CASSQDWASGGYTF	TGTGCCAGCAGCCAAGATTGGGCCTCGGGAGGCTACACCTTC
TRBJ1-2	TRBV6-2/TRBV6-3	NA	NA	CASSYSTGSGGYTF	TGTGCCAGCAGTTACTCGACGGGAAGTGGTGGCTACACCTTC
TRBJ2-1	TRBV5-6	NA	NA	CASSLETRLEQFF	TGTGCCAGCAGCTTGGAGACTAGGTTGGAGCAGTTCTTC
TRBJ1-2	TRBV5-1	TRBD1	NA	CASSVDRGFGYTF	TGCGCCAGCAGCGTGGACAGGGGTTTTGGCTACACCTTC
TRBJ2-1	TRBV7-8	NA	NA	CASSGLGAGDYNEQFF	TGTGCCAGCAGCGGTCTCGGGGCGGGTGACTACAATGAGCAGTTCTTC
TRBJ2-1	TRBV4-3	NA	NA	CASSQESLGWSYNEQFF	TGCGCCAGCAGCCAAGAATCCTTAGGGTGGTCCTACAATGAGCAGTTCTTC
TRBJ1-1	TRBV9	TRBD1	few	CASSVARQGPAFF	TGTGCCAGCAGCGTAGCTCGACAGGGGCCGGCTTTCTTT
TRBJ2-1	TRBV10-3	TRBD2	NA	CAISEREVFEQFF	TGTGCCATCAGCGAGCGGGAGGTGTTTGAGCAGTTCTTC
TRBJ1-1	TRBV30	TRBD1	NA	CAWRNGAGGAGTEAFF	TGTGCCTGGAGGAATGGGGCAGGGGGCGCGGGCACTGAAGCTTTCTTT
TRBJ2-3	TRBV9	TRBD2	NA	CASSFSGRATDTQYF	TGTGCCAGCAGCTTTAGCGGGAGGGCAACAGATACGCAGTATTTT
TRBJ1-4	TRBV5-6	NA	NA	CASTSWSEKLFF	TGTGCCAGCACCTCTTGGAGTGAAAAACTGTTTTTT
TRBJ1-3	TRBV19	NA	NA	CASSSHRVNTIYF	TGTGCCAGTAGTTCTCACAGGGTCAACACCATATATTTT
TRBJ1-5	TRBV2	NA	NA	CASSGVRANNQPQHF	TGTGCCAGCAGTGGGGTCAGGGCAAACAATCAGCCCCAGCATTTT
TRBJ1-1	TRBV5-4	NA	NA	CASSSKQGGDTEAFF	TGTGCCAGCAGCTCTAAACAGGGCGGGGACACTGAAGCTTTCTTT
TRBJ1-5	TRBV4-3	NA	NA	CASSQDREVWGSNQPQHF	TGCGCCAGCAGCCAAGACAGGGAGGTTTGGGGTAGCAATCAGCCCCAGCATTTT
TRBJ2-3	TRBV5-1	NA	NA	CASSLATQSTDTQYF	TGCGCCAGCAGCTTGGCCACGCAGAGCACAGATACGCAGTATTTT
TRBJ2-5	TRBV30	NA	few	CAWSEGGGTQYF	TGTGCCTGGAGTGAGGGAGGCGGGACCCAGTACTTC
TRBJ1-1	TRBV25-1	TRBD1	NA	CASSISTGGVSEAFF	TGTGCCAGCAGCATATCAACAGGGGGCGTTTCGGAAGCTTTCTTT
TRBJ2-5	TRBV3-1/TRBV3-2	TRBD2	NA	CASSQDSGGGRKGETQYF	TGTGCCAGCAGCCAAGATTCTGGGGGAGGGCGCAAGGGGGAGACCCAGTACTTC
TRBJ2-7	TRBV6-5	TRBD1	NA	CASSYVLGQGVEQYF	TGTGCCAGCAGTTACGTTCTAGGACAGGGTGTCGAGCAGTACTTC
TRBJ2-4	TRBV20-1	NA	NA	CSASFLSGIQYF	TGCAGTGCTAGTTTTCTGTCCGGCATTCAGTACTTC
TRBJ1-3	TRBV24-1	TRBD1	NA	CATSEQDRAGNTIYF	TGTGCCACCAGTGAGCAAGACAGGGCTGGAAACACCATATATTTT
TRBJ2-6	TRBV7-9	NA	NA	CASSHPYDTSGANVLTF	TGTGCCAGCAGCCATCCTTATGACACTTCTGGGGCCAACGTCCTGACTTTC
TRBJ2-2	TRBV28	NA	few	CASNIQGFPGELFF	TGTGCCAGCAACATCCAGGGGTTCCCCGGGGAGCTGTTTTTT
TRBJ2-2	TRBV3-1/TRBV3-2	TRBD2	NA	CASSQEAGGLTGELFF	TGTGCCAGCAGCCAAGAAGCGGGGGGACTCACCGGGGAGCTGTTTTTT
TRBJ2-4	TRBV10-3	NA	NA	CAISPVLAKNIQYF	TGTGCCATCAGCCCAGTACTAGCCAAAAACATTCAGTACTTC
TRBJ2-4	TRBV5-1	NA	NA	CASSLDRAKNIQYF	TGCGCCAGCAGCTTGGACAGGGCCAAAAACATTCAGTACTTC
TRBJ2-2	TRBV9	NA	NA	CASSRYGTNGELFF	TGTGCCAGCAGTCGATATGGGACCAACGGGGAGCTGTTTTTT
TRBJ2-7	TRBV27	NA	once	CASSPPNYEQYF	TGTGCCAGCAGTCCACCTAACTACGAGCAGTACTTC
TRBJ2-2	TRBV10-2	NA	NA	CASSESQGGELFF	TGCGCCAGCAGTGAGAGCCAGGGCGGGGAGCTGTTTTTT